This record looks at one T cell receptor (beta chain) sequence and its context. Its antigen is unidentified. The source of the sample is a study of T-cell memory formation after mild COVID-19. Overall study findings and caveats: Memory sampled before infection contained some responding clones, suggesting cross-reactive memory joined. Clones that got smaller from day 15 to 85 had even CD4/CD8, while clones growing later tipped toward CD4+.

Germline V lookup: CDR1 SGHTA, CDR2 FQGTGA. The CDR3 is 14 residues long. The junction had 5 bases not matched to a gene; V was cut back by 8 bases and J by 3 bases. It was 5'RACE with constant-segment primers that produced the TCR alpha and TCR beta cDNA libraries, which carried sample barcodes and UMIs. TCRdb independently ran MiXCR on the 5' RACE reads; one entry per CDR3 protein. This table has about 310,000 distinct CDR3 sequences, roughly a fifth appearing once. The chain employs TRBV7-3 and TRBJ2-1, with 9 bases lining up with TRBD2. The receptor was isolated from a man between 18 and 29 years old who had mild COVID-19 (a few samples of this study predate the infection). Cell type and time point are not known. Sequenced sample: PBMCs or a T cell subset sorted from them (not recorded which). DNA of the CDR3: TGTGCCAGCGCGACTAGCGGAGACTACAATGAGCAGTTCTTC. This codes for CASATSGDYNEQFF.